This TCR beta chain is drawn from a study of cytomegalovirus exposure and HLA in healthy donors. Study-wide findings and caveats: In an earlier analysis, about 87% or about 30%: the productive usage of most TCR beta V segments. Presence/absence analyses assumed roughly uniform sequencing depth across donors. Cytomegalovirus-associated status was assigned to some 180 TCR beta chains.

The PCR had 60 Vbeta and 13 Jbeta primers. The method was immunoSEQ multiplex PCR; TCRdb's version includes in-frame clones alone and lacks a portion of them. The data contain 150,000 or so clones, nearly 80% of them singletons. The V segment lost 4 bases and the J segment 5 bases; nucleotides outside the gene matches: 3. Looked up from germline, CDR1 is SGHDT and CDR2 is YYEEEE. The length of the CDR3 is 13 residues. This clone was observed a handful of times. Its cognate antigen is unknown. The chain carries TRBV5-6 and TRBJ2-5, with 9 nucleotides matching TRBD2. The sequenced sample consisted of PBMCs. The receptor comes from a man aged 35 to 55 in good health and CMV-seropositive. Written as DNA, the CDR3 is TGTGCCAGCAGCGCTGCGGGAGGGGAGACCCAGTACTTC. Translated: CASSAAGGETQYF.